The 17 T cell receptor beta chains given below trace back to one sample, sequenced in a study of blood T cell repertoires in COVID-19. The table came from immunoSEQ multiplex PCR; TCRdb's copy has only in-frame clones and leaves some out. Among some 94,000 clones, 87% were seen once, and the ten largest hold about 1.2%. The sample comprised peripheral blood. These receptors were taken from a human donor in a cohort sampled during active COVID-19.

The V call is TRBV19, the J call TRBJ2-1; 9 bases are shared with TRBD2. The trim removed 6 bases at V and 5 bases at J, leaving 8 bases unmatched. The CDR3 length is 15 residues. CDR1 LNHDA and CDR2 SQIVND come from the germline V gene (reference sequence). CDR3 in DNA: TGTGCCAGTAGACGCGGCGGGAGGGCCGACAATGAGCAGTTCTTC. The encoded protein is CASRRGGRADNEQFF.

This chain links TRBV9 with TRBJ1-5; tentatively, D is TRBD1 (6 bases). This CDR3 region has 15 residues. V lost 0 bases and J lost 6, with 13 bases in between. The germline V gene has CDR1 SGDLS and CDR2 YYNGEE. DNA for the CDR3: TGTGCCAGCAGCGTAGAGTACAGGGTGGGTCAGCCCCAGCATTTT. Translation: CASSVEYRVGQPQHF. The variable domain in full, with the rest retrieved from reference TRBV9 and TRBJ1-5, is DSGVTQTPKHLITATGQRVTLRCSPRSGDLSVYWYQQSLDQGLQFLIQYYNGEERAKGNILERFSAQQFPDLHSELNLSSLELGDSALYFCASSVEYRVGQPQHFGDGTRLSIL.

This chain connects TRBV6-6 to TRBJ1-1; weak D call: TRBD1 (5 bases). CDR3 length: 16 residues. Germline V gene sequence: CDR1 MNHNY, CDR2 SVGAGI (reference sequence). Trimming left V 6 bases short and J 1 base short, with 18 bases between. The CDR3 loop reads CASSSHAGGSNTEAFF. The CDR3 region has the DNA TGTGCCAGCAGCTCCCATGCCGGGGGGTCGAACACTGAAGCTTTCTTT.

This chain connects TRBV12-3 or TRBV12-4 to TRBJ1-2; TRBD1 might be the D (5 bases). Trimming removed 3 bases at V and 3 bases at J, with 8 bases between. The CDR3 covers 13 residues. CDR3 loop: CASSLGQHYGYTF. CDR3 coding DNA: TGTGCCAGCAGTTTGGGGCAGCACTATGGCTACACCTTC.

The chain couples TRBV5-4 to TRBJ2-2, with 7 bases fitting TRBD2. CDR3 length equals 16 residues. The trim removed 5 bases at V and 1 base at J, leaving 8 bases unmatched. CDR1 and CDR2 from the germline V gene are SGHNT and YYREEE (reference sequence). The chain's CDR3 is CASRLKSSGNTGELFF. In nucleotides, the CDR3 is TGTGCCAGCAGACTGAAGTCTAGCGGGAACACCGGGGAGCTGTTTTTT.

V gene TRBV10-3 combines with J gene TRBJ2-3; TRBD1 might be the D (6 bases). The CDR3 runs 15 residues. V gave up 4 bases and J gave up 6 bases, with 17 bases separating them. Germline CDR1 ENHRY, CDR2 SYGVKD. CDR3 sequence (DNA): TGTGCCATCAGTGCTGGACAGAACAAAGCCGATACGCAGTATTTT. It translates to CAISAGQNKADTQYF.

The chain is built from TRBV27 and TRBJ1-6; tentatively, D is TRBD1 (6 bases). Trimming removed 8 bases from V and 3 bases from J, with 8 bases in between. Germline loops: CDR1 MNHEY, CDR2 SMNVEV (reference sequence). The CDR3 has 13 residues. CDR3 coding DNA: TGTGCCAGCGGGGACAACTATAATTCACCCCTCCACTTT. The encoded protein is CASGDNYNSPLHF.

The V gene is TRBV27, the J gene TRBJ1-5; no definite D call. This CDR3 spans 15 amino acids. CDR1 and CDR2 from the germline V gene are MNHEY and SMNVEV (reference sequence). Trimming left V 0 bases short and J 2 bases short, with 8 bases between. The CDR3 DNA is TGTGCCAGCAGTTTATCGTGGGAGGGCAATCAGCCCCAGCATTTT. Its protein is CASSLSWEGNQPQHF.

The rearrangement links TRBV19 to TRBJ1-1; 11 nucleotides match TRBD1. Germline-derived CDR1 and CDR2 are LNHDA and SQIVND (reference sequence). The CDR3 covers 15 residues. Losses at the gene ends were 6 bases for V and 2 bases for J; bases not matched to a gene: 5. The CDR3 nucleotides are TGTGCCAGTAGCCCTGGACAGGGGGCAAACACTGAAGCTTTCTTT. Its protein product is CASSPGQGANTEAFF.

The sample holds one count of this clone. The genes are TRBV6-1 and TRBJ2-7; 7 nucleotides line up with TRBD2. This CDR3 is built from 14 residues. The V segment lost 1 base and the J segment 5 bases; nucleotides outside the gene matches: 5. Germline V gene data show CDR1 as MNHNS and CDR2 as SASEGT. CDR3 DNA sequence: TGTGCCAGCAGTGAAGGGGCGGGGAGGGACGAGCAGTACTTC. Its translation is CASSEGAGRDEQYF.

The chain combines TRBV6-6 with TRBJ2-5; 8 bases match TRBD1. The germline V gene encodes CDR1 MNHNY and CDR2 SVGAGI (reference sequence). V shed 10 bases and J 3 bases; nucleotides not matched to a gene: 7. The length of the CDR3 is 13 residues. CDR3 in amino acids: CATGTGGEETQYF. DNA for the CDR3: TGTGCCACGGGGACAGGAGGGGAAGAGACCCAGTACTTC.

The J gene is TRBJ1-4, the V gene TRBV14; D is uncertain. Germline V lookup: CDR1 SGHDN, CDR2 FVKESK. The CDR3 is made up of 14 amino acids. Trimming left V 2 bases short and J 11 bases short, with 15 bases between. CDR3 in amino acids: CASSQHSTREKLFF. The CDR3 bases are TGTGCCAGCAGCCAACATTCTACTCGGGAGAAACTGTTTTTT.

V and J are TRBV5-4 and TRBJ2-1; 10 bases are shared with TRBD2. The CDR3 spans 16 residues. Germline V gene sequence: CDR1 SGHNT, CDR2 YYREEE (reference sequence). V lost 3 bases and J lost 4; bases outside the gene matches: 7. CDR3 protein: CASSSSGTSAYNEQFF. The CDR3 nucleotides are TGTGCCAGCAGCTCCTCCGGGACTAGCGCTTACAATGAGCAGTTCTTC.

The CDR3 loop is CASSPAGRTNTGELFF. For the CDR3, the DNA is TGTGCCAGCAGCCCAGCGGGCAGAACGAACACCGGGGAGCTGTTTTTT. This rearrangement joins TRBV7-3 to TRBJ2-2; a weak D match, TRBD2 (6 bases). The V and J ends lost 5 bases and 0 bases respectively, with 13 bases between them. Germline loops: CDR1 SGHTA, CDR2 FQGTGA. The length of the CDR3 is 16 residues.

The chain carries TRBV6-5 and TRBJ1-1; 7 bases match TRBD1. The CDR3 spans 14 residues. Germline V CDR1 and CDR2: MNHEY, SVGAGI. V trimming: 5 bases; J trimming: 0 bases; junction bases outside the gene matches: 3. For the CDR3, the DNA is TGTGCCAGCAGTCGGACAGGAATGAACACTGAAGCTTTCTTT. Protein: CASSRTGMNTEAFF.

V is TRBV10-3 and J is TRBJ2-7; TRBD2 matches at 7 bases. CDR3 length equals 15 residues. The germline V gene has CDR1 ENHRY and CDR2 SYGVKD. Trimming at V came to 0 bases and at J to 6 bases, leaving 8 bases not matched to a gene. CDR3 bases: TGTGCCATCAGTGAGTCGGGGGGGAGTCACGGCGAGCAGTACTTC. This gives the protein CAISESGGSHGEQYF.

V usage is TRBV9 and J usage is TRBJ2-1; TRBD2 matches 15 bases. V trimming: 4 bases; J trimming: 7 bases; junction bases outside the gene matches: 12. The germline CDR1 and CDR2 sequences are SGDLS and YYNGEE. The CDR3 sequence is 18 residues long. CDR3 sequence: CASSSTGTSGGSRNEQFF. CDR3 sequence (DNA): TGTGCCAGCAGCTCCACCGGGACTAGCGGGGGGTCAAGAAATGAGCAGTTCTTC.